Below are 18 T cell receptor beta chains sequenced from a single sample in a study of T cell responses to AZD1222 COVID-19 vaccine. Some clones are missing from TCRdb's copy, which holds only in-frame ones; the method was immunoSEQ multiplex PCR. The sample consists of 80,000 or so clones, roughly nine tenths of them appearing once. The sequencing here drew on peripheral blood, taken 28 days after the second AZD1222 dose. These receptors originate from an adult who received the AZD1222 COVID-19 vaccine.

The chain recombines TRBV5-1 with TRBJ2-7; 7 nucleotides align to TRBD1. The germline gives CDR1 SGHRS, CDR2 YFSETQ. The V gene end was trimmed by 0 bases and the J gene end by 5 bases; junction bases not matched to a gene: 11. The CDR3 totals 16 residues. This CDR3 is CASSLVAYRGVDEQYF. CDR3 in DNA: TGCGCCAGCAGCTTGGTTGCGTACAGGGGAGTAGACGAGCAGTACTTC.

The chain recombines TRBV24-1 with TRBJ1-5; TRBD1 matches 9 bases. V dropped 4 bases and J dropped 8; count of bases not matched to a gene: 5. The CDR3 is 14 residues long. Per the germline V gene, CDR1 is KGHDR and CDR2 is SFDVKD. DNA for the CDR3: TGTGCCACCAGTGACGCCGGGACAGGGAAGCCCCAGCATTTT. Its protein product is CATSDAGTGKPQHF.

The CDR3 here is CASSPALNLGGTEAFF. The CDR3 region has the DNA TGTGCCAGCAGCCCCGCTCTAAACCTTGGGGGAACTGAAGCTTTCTTT. This chain connects TRBV7-9 to TRBJ1-1; maybe TRBD1 (5 bases). V lost 5 bases to trimming and J lost 5 bases, with 21 bases between them. This CDR3 has 16 amino acids. Germline values: CDR1 SEHNR, CDR2 FQNEAQ (reference sequence).

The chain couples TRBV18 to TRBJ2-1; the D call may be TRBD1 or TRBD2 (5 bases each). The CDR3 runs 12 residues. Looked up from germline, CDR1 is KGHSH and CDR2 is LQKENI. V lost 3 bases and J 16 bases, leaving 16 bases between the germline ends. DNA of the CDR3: TGTGCCAGCTCACCGGACTCAGGACAATCATTCTTC. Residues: CASSPDSGQSFF.

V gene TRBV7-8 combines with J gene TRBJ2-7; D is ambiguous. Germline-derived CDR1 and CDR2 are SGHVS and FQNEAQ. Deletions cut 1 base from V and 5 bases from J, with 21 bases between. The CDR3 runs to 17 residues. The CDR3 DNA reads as TGTGCCAGCAGCTTAGTCGTATTGAACTCCCTCGGCGACGAGCAGTACTTC. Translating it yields CASSLVVLNSLGDEQYF.

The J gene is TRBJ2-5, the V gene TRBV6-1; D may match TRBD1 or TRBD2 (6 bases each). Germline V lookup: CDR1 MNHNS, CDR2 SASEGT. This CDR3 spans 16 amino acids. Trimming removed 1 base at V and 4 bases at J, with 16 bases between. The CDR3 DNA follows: TGTGCCAGCAGTGAAGTCGGGGGCACATGGGGAGAGACCCAGTACTTC. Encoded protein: CASSEVGGTWGETQYF.

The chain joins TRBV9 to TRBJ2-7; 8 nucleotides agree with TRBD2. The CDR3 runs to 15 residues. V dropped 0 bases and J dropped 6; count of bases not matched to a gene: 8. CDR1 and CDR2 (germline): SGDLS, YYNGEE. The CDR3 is CASSVDPGLVGEQYF. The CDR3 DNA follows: TGTGCCAGCAGCGTAGACCCGGGACTAGTTGGCGAGCAGTACTTC.

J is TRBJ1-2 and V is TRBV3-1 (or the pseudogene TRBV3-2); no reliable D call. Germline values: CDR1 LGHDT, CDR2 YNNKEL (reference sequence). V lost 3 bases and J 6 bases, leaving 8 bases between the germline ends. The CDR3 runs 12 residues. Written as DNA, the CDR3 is TGTGCCAGCAGCCAGGGAAGGGATGGCTACACCTTC. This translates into CASSQGRDGYTF.

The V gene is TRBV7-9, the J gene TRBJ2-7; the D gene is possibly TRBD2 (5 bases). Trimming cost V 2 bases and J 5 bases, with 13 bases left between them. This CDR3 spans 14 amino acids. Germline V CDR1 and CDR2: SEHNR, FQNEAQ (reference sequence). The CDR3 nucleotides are TGTGCCAGCAGCTTATCTGGACTTCAGGACGAGCAGTACTTC. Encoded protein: CASSLSGLQDEQYF.

As DNA, the CDR3 is TGTGCCAGCAGCTTGCCCAATGGGGGGCTTAGCGAAGCTTTCTTT. Its protein product is CASSLPNGGLSEAFF. This chain joins TRBV5-4 and TRBJ1-1, with D tentatively TRBD1 (6 bases). The CDR3 is made up of 15 amino acids. Germline loops: CDR1 SGHNT, CDR2 YYREEE (reference sequence). Trimming took 1 base from V and 8 from J, leaving 18 bases between them. The complete variable domain, with remaining parts taken from reference TRBV5-4 and TRBJ1-1, reads ETGVTQSPTHLIKTRGQQVTLRCSSQSGHNTVSWYQQALGQGPQFIFQYYREEENGRGNFPPRFSGLQFPNYSSELNVNALELDDSALYLCASSLPNGGLSEAFFGQGTRLTVV.

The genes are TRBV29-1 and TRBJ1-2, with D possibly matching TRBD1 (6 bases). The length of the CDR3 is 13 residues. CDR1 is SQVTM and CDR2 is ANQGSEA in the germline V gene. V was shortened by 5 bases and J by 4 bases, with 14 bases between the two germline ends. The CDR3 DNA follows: TGCAGCGTTAGACACCAAGGGGGCTATGGCTACACCTTC. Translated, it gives CSVRHQGGYGYTF.

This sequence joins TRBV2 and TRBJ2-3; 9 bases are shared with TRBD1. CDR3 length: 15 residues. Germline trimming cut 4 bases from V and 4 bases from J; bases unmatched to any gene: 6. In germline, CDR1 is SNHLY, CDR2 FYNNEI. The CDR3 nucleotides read TGTGCCAGCAGTGTGAGGACAGGGGATTCAGATACGCAGTATTTT. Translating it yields CASSVRTGDSDTQYF. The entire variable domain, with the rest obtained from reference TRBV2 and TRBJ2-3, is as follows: EPEVTQTPSHQVTQMGQEVILRCVPISNHLYFYWYRQILGQKVEFLVSFYNNEISEKSEIFDDQFSVERPDGSNFTLKIRSTKLEDSAMYFCASSVRTGDSDTQYFGPGTRLTVL.

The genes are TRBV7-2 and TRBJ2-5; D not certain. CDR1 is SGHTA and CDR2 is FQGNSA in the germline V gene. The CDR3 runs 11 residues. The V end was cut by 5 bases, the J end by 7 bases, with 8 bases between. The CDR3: CASSPSGTQYF. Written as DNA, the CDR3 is TGTGCCAGCAGCCCTTCGGGGACCCAGTACTTC.

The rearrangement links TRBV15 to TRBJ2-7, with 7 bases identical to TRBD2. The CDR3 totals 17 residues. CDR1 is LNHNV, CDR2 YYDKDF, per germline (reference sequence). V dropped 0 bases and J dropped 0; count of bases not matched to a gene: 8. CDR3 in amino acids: CATSRDRPGRVSYEQYF. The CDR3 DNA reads TGTGCCACCAGCAGAGATCGTCCGGGGAGGGTCTCCTACGAGCAGTACTTC.

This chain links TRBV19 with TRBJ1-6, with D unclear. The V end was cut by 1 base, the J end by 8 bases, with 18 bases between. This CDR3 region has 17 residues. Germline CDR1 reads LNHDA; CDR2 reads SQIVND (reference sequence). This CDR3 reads CASSIGRAKKRDSPLHF. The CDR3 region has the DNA TGTGCCAGTAGTATAGGTCGGGCCAAAAAACGGGATTCACCCCTCCACTTT.

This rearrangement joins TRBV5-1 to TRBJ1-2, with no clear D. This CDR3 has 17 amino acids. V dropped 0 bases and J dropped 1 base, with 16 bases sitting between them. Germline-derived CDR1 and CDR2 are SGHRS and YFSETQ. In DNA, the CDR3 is TGCGCCAGCAGCTTGGAGAGAGGGTTTACCCTTAACTATGGCTACACCTTC. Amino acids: CASSLERGFTLNYGYTF.

The CDR3 DNA reads as TGTGCCAGCAGCCAAGAGGAGGGAAGAAGGACAGACACTGAAGCTTTCTTT. Protein product: CASSQEEGRRTDTEAFF. The rearrangement uses TRBV4-2 and TRBJ1-1, with TRBD1 as a possible D gene (6 bases). Germline V gives CDR1 LGHNA, CDR2 YNFKEQ. CDR3 length: 17 amino acids. V dropped 0 bases and J dropped 3 bases, with 17 bases sitting between them.

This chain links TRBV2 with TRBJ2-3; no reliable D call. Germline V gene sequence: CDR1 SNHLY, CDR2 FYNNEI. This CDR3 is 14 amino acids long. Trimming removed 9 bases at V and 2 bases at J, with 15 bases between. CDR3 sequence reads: CARAKAFSTDTQYF. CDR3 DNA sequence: TGTGCCAGAGCAAAGGCATTTTCCACAGATACGCAGTATTTT.